Sequencing of this TCR beta chain was carried out in a study of control samples from healthy donors and cancer patients. Sequencing was performed with immunoSEQ multiplex PCR; in TCRdb, only in-frame clones are kept and a portion is missing. The table has 150,000 to 200,000 clones, approximately 90% seen once. This CDR3 region has 16 residues. V lost 5 bases and J lost 4; bases outside the gene matches: 7. CDR1 is SGHTA, CDR2 FQGNSA, per germline. The TCR originated in a man aged 25 to 45 in good health. Sequenced sample: blood. This sequence joins TRBV7-2 and TRBJ2-5; 13 nucleotides agree with TRBD2. CDR3: CASSTRGLAGAETQYF. CDR3 bases: TGTGCCAGCAGCACCCGAGGACTAGCGGGAGCAGAGACCCAGTACTTC.